Listed below are T cell receptor beta chains from one sample, sequenced in a study of blood T cell repertoires in COVID-19. Assay used: immunoSEQ multiplex PCR; TCRdb lists only in-frame clones, some missing. The table lists roughly 100,000 clones, roughly 88% of them singletons. Source material: peripheral blood. Source of these receptors: a human donor in a cohort sampled during active COVID-19. CDR3s include the opening cysteine and the closing phenylalanine or tryptophan. The D gene is left open where the match is weak. Not every row has a clone size; where given, it reads once, few, many or a size class.

V,D,size,J,DNA,CDR3
TRBV7-9,TRBD1,-,TRBJ1-5,TGTGCCAGCAGTATGGGACAGCATAGCAATCAGCCCCAGCATTTT,CASSMGQHSNQPQHF
TRBV6-5,TRBD1,many,TRBJ2-7,TGTGCCAGCAGTCAGAGGACAGGGGTGTCGCGGGAGCAGTACTTC,CASSQRTGVSREQYF
TRBV10-2,TRBD2,-,TRBJ2-7,TGCGCCAGCAGAAAACCTTCTAGCGGGAGGGAAAGAAACGAGCAGTACTTC,CASRKPSSGRERNEQYF
TRBV9,TRBD2,-,TRBJ2-2,TGTGCCAGCAGCCTCCGGGGGGACTCCGACACCGGGGAGCTGTTTTTT,CASSLRGDSDTGELFF
TRBV30,TRBD1,once,TRBJ2-2,TGTGCCTGGAGTAGAGGTACAGGGGGCGCCGGGGAGCTGTTTTTT,CAWSRGTGGAGELFF
TRBV6-5,TRBD1,-,TRBJ1-3,TGTGCCAGCAGCCGGGACAGCACGGGAAACACCATATATTTT,CASSRDSTGNTIYF
TRBV19,TRBD2,-,TRBJ2-7,TGTGCCAGTCACGGACTAGCGGGGCCCTACGAGCAGTACTTC,CASHGLAGPYEQYF
TRBV10-2,-,-,TRBJ2-2,TGCGCCAGCAGTCGGGGAGGAGGCACCGGGGAGCTGTTTTTT,CASSRGGGTGELFF
TRBV4-1,-,-,TRBJ1-4,TGCGCCAGCAGCCAAGGTTTGGGGAGTCCTAATGAAAAACTGTTTTTT,CASSQGLGSPNEKLFF
TRBV18,TRBD1,-,TRBJ2-5,TGTGCCAGCTCACCACAACTTGGACAGGGGGGAGAGACCCAGTACTTC,CASSPQLGQGGETQYF
TRBV27,TRBD2,-,TRBJ2-7,TGTGCCAGCAGTTTATGGGAGGGTTACGAGCAGTACTTC,CASSLWEGYEQYF
TRBV2,TRBD2,-,TRBJ2-5,TGTGCCAGCAGCACCTTAGCGGGGGGCCAAGAGACCCAGTACTTC,CASSTLAGGQETQYF
TRBV3-1/TRBV3-2,TRBD1,-,TRBJ1-5,TGTGCCAGCAGCCAAGGGTCAGGGGGCCCTAGCAATCAGCCCCAGCATTTT,CASSQGSGGPSNQPQHF
TRBV7-9,-,-,TRBJ2-1,TGTGCCAGCAGCTTAGGTAGCCCGAGCTCCTACAATGAGCAGTTCTTC,CASSLGSPSSYNEQFF
TRBV28,TRBD1,few,TRBJ2-6,TGTGCCAGCAGGGGGACAGCTCGCTTATCTGGGGCCAACGTCCTGACTTTC,CASRGTARLSGANVLTF
TRBV10-3,-,-,TRBJ2-2,TGTGCCATCAGTCCGGGACAATACACCGGGGAGCTGTTTTTT,CAISPGQYTGELFF
TRBV28,TRBD1,-,TRBJ1-1,TGTGCCAGCAGCCTACCCCGGGGACAGCTTAGACAGCAGAACACTGAAGCTTTCTTT,CASSLPRGQLRQQNTEAFF
TRBV29-1,-,-,TRBJ2-1,TGCAGCGTCCGGGAAATTGAGCAGTTCTTC,CSVREIEQFF
TRBV14,-,-,TRBJ1-6,TGTGCCAGCAGCCAAGAAAGGGGATGGGTTTCACCCCTCCACTTT,CASSQERGWVSPLHF
TRBV6-5,TRBD1,-,TRBJ1-1,TGTGCCAGCAGTTCCCTGCCGGGACAGCTGAACACTGAAGCTTTCTTT,CASSSLPGQLNTEAFF
TRBV7-9,-,-,TRBJ1-6,TGTGCCAGCAGCTTAGCAAGCCGCTATAATTCACCCCTCCACTTT,CASSLASRYNSPLHF
TRBV6-5,-,-,TRBJ1-6,TGTGCCAGTGCAGGGTGGGAATCCTATAATTCACCCCTCCACTTT,CASAGWESYNSPLHF